The rows below give T cell receptor beta chains drawn from one sample of a study of T cell responses to AZD1222 COVID-19 vaccine. Data came from immunoSEQ multiplex PCR; TCRdb stores just in-frame clones and leaves some out. The sample has around 120,000 clones, about 89% seen once. Sequences were derived from peripheral blood, sampled on day 0 of MenACWY control vaccination. These receptors came from an adult in good health. CDR3s include the opening cysteine and the closing phenylalanine or tryptophan. A D gene is named only where the DNA matches it firmly.

j_call: TRBJ2-1; d_call: NA; v_call: TRBV27; cdr3_aa: CASSPRSLSYNEQFF
j_call: TRBJ2-1; d_call: NA; v_call: TRBV3-1/TRBV3-2; cdr3_aa: CASSQEGYNEQFF
j_call: TRBJ2-1; d_call: TRBD2; v_call: TRBV7-8; cdr3_aa: CASSPGLAPSEQFF
j_call: TRBJ2-5; d_call: TRBD1; v_call: TRBV23-1; cdr3_aa: CASSKSQATGAETQYF
j_call: TRBJ1-2; d_call: TRBD1; v_call: TRBV7-9; cdr3_aa: CASREGQGRRYGYTF
j_call: TRBJ1-2; d_call: NA; v_call: TRBV7-9; cdr3_aa: CASSYGGAYGYTF
j_call: TRBJ2-3; d_call: NA; v_call: TRBV6-6; cdr3_aa: CASTPGTQNTDTQYF
j_call: TRBJ2-2; d_call: NA; v_call: TRBV9; cdr3_aa: CASSAQTGNTGELFF
j_call: TRBJ2-1; d_call: NA; v_call: TRBV7-6; cdr3_aa: CASSRGTTISYNEQFF
j_call: TRBJ2-7; d_call: TRBD1; v_call: TRBV5-6; cdr3_aa: CASSLRVWTGTGEQYF
j_call: TRBJ2-1; d_call: TRBD2; v_call: TRBV5-4; cdr3_aa: CASSDGTSSYNEQFF
j_call: TRBJ2-7; d_call: TRBD2; v_call: TRBV7-2; cdr3_aa: CASSLGTSGSEQYF
j_call: TRBJ1-3; d_call: TRBD1; v_call: TRBV6-5; cdr3_aa: CASSRTGMLGNTIYF
j_call: TRBJ1-4; d_call: TRBD1; v_call: TRBV2; cdr3_aa: CASRVTGGDEKLFF
j_call: TRBJ2-3; d_call: NA; v_call: TRBV9; cdr3_aa: CASSVGAGVPDTQYF
j_call: TRBJ1-1; d_call: NA; v_call: TRBV5-4; cdr3_aa: CASSSRDTEAFF
j_call: TRBJ1-5; d_call: TRBD1; v_call: TRBV19; cdr3_aa: CASSIGQGGGQPQHF
j_call: TRBJ2-1; d_call: TRBD2; v_call: TRBV5-6; cdr3_aa: CASSLVVSSGSNEQFF
j_call: TRBJ2-3; d_call: TRBD1; v_call: TRBV29-1; cdr3_aa: CSALTGQGTDTQYF
j_call: TRBJ1-6; d_call: TRBD1; v_call: TRBV7-8; cdr3_aa: CASSQGAGTVNSPLHF
j_call: TRBJ1-1; d_call: TRBD1; v_call: TRBV5-1; cdr3_aa: CASSLQGARAEAFF
j_call: TRBJ2-7; d_call: NA; v_call: TRBV6-5; cdr3_aa: CASSSPESYEQYF
j_call: TRBJ1-1; d_call: NA; v_call: TRBV7-9; cdr3_aa: CASSPQGAGEAFF
j_call: TRBJ1-4; d_call: NA; v_call: TRBV11-3; cdr3_aa: CASSLFPKNGLFF
j_call: TRBJ1-1; d_call: TRBD1; v_call: TRBV7-2; cdr3_aa: CASSWAGGWGNTEAFF
j_call: TRBJ2-7; d_call: TRBD1; v_call: TRBV29-1; cdr3_aa: CSVYGQGFYEQYF
j_call: TRBJ2-7; d_call: NA; v_call: TRBV29-1; cdr3_aa: CSVKGRVTYEQYF
j_call: TRBJ2-5; d_call: TRBD2; v_call: TRBV9; cdr3_aa: CASSVALAVQETQYF
j_call: TRBJ2-7; d_call: NA; v_call: TRBV28; cdr3_aa: CASSPLLGEQYF
j_call: TRBJ2-7; d_call: NA; v_call: TRBV19; cdr3_aa: CASSLQGSYEQYF
j_call: TRBJ1-2; d_call: NA; v_call: TRBV6-5; cdr3_aa: CASSPQGPANYGYTF
j_call: TRBJ2-5; d_call: NA; v_call: TRBV6-5; cdr3_aa: CASRNRVSNRETQYF
j_call: TRBJ2-3; d_call: TRBD1; v_call: TRBV6-5; cdr3_aa: CASSSAGGRDTQYF
j_call: TRBJ1-6; d_call: NA; v_call: TRBV14; cdr3_aa: CASSQQQHSPLHF
j_call: TRBJ2-6; d_call: NA; v_call: TRBV7-3; cdr3_aa: CASSSLSGRVAPNVLTF
j_call: TRBJ2-6; d_call: NA; v_call: TRBV30; cdr3_aa: CAWTISGANVLTF
j_call: TRBJ2-5; d_call: NA; v_call: TRBV6-6; cdr3_aa: CASDTTQETQYF
j_call: TRBJ2-3; d_call: NA; v_call: TRBV4-3; cdr3_aa: CASSQDVASTDTQYF
j_call: TRBJ1-2; d_call: NA; v_call: TRBV9; cdr3_aa: CASRDARGLVGGYTF
j_call: TRBJ2-7; d_call: NA; v_call: TRBV10-3; cdr3_aa: CAISEKGYEQYF
j_call: TRBJ1-2; d_call: NA; v_call: TRBV12-2; cdr3_aa: CASRKAPPGGYGYTF
j_call: TRBJ2-3; d_call: TRBD2; v_call: TRBV11-3; cdr3_aa: CASSSGVGSSGSPTDTQYF
j_call: TRBJ1-1; d_call: NA; v_call: TRBV2; cdr3_aa: CATRDEVNTEAFF
j_call: TRBJ2-7; d_call: TRBD2; v_call: TRBV2; cdr3_aa: CASSEAVLAGGGNEQYF
j_call: TRBJ1-5; d_call: TRBD1; v_call: TRBV11-3; cdr3_aa: CATRRDSSNQPQHF